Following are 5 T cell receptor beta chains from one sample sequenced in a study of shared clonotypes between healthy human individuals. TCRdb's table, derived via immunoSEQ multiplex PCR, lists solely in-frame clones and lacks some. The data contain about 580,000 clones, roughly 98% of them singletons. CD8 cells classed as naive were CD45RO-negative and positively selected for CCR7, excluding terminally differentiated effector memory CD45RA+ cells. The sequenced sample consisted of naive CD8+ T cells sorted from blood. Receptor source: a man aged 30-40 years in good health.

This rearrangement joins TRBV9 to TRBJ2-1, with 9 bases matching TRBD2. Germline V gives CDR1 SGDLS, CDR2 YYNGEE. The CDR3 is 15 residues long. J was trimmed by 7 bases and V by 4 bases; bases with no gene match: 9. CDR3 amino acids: CASSFSSGNSNEQFF. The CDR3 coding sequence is TGTGCCAGCAGCTTTTCTAGCGGGAACTCGAATGAGCAGTTCTTC.

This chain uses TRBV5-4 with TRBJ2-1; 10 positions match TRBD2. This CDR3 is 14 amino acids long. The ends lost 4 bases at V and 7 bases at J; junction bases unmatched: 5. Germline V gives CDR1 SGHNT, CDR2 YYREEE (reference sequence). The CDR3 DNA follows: TGTGCCAGCAGCCCTCTAGCGGGAGAGAATGAGCAGTTCTTC. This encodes CASSPLAGENEQFF.

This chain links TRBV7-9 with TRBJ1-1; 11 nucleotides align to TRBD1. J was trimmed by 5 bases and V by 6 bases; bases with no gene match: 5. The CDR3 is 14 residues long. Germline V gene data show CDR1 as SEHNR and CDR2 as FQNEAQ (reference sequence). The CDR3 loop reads CASREDRGQTEAFF. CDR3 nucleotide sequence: TGTGCCAGCAGGGAGGACAGGGGGCAAACTGAAGCTTTCTTT.

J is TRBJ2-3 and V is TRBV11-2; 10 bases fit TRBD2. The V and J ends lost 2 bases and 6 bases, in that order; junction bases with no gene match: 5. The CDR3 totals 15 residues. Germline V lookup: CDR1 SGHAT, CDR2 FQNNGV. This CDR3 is CASSLPAGGYDTQYF. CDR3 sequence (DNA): TGTGCCAGCAGCTTACCAGCGGGAGGGTATGATACGCAGTATTTT. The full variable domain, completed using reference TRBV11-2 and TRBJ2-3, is EAGVAQSPRYKIIEKRQSVAFWCNPISGHATLYWYQQILGQGPKLLIQFQNNGVVDDSQLPKDRFSAERLKGVDSTLKIQPAKLEDSAVYLCASSLPAGGYDTQYFGPGTRLTVL.

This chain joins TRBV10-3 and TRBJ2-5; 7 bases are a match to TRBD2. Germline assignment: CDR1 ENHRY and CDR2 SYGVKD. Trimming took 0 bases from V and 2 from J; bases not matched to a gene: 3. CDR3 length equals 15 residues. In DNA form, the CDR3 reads TGTGCCATCAGTGAGTCACGCGGGGGTCAAGAGACCCAGTACTTC. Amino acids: CAISESRGGQETQYF.